This T cell receptor (beta chain) emerged from a study of T-cell memory formation after mild COVID-19 (dated by TCRdb to about 2021). Looking at the study overall: TCR sequence clusters from the two donors were found to be largely donor specific. In a couple of donors, T-cell clones that expanded and contracted after mild COVID-19 were tracked by sequencing TCRalpha and TCRbeta repertoires over time. Two young, previously healthy adult volunteers made up the cohort, one male and one female.

This clonotype has more than one count but fewer than ten. The target of this receptor is not known. Per-nucleotide qualities are absent, and no much larger clonotype sits a single base away. The reads were generated on an Illumina NovaSeq 6000. Using 5'RACE with constant-segment primers, TCRalpha and TCRbeta cDNA libraries were constructed, with sample barcodes and unique molecular identifiers added in the process. Trizol reagent was used to extract RNA from every sample. Amplification of the libraries took two PCR steps, and the second step added a second sample barcode plus Illumina TruSeq adapters. Sequencing of libraries was performed on an Illumina NovaSeq with 2 x 150 bp paired-end reads. In the authors' own workflow: With migec v1.2.7, reads were demultiplexed and then collapsed into UMI-guided consensus sequences. With mixcr v2.1.11, UMI consensuses were aligned to TRA and TRB V and J templates and assembled into clonotypes. Expanded or contracted clonotypes were those called significant by both edgeR and NoisET, with noise models trained on biological replicates. For edgeR calls, the thresholds were a false discovery rate-adjusted p below 0.01 and a log2 fold-change of 1. As an exploratory analysis of dynamics, PCA with hierarchical clustering was applied to max-normalized trajectories of the 1000 most abundant clonotypes. Each responding clone was given a CD4 or CD8 phenotype based on the CD4+ and CD8+ repertoires, which had been sequenced separately. Using fastp at Q25 and MiXCR, TCRdb reprocessed the public reads and kept productive beta chains. Each entry is one CDR3 protein sequence, shown with its most common DNA and genes. TCRdb's processing, not the authors' own work, is the source of the V and J calls. This sample lists around 340,000 distinct CDR3 sequences; around 15% were detected once. The top ten constitute about 24% of the sample.

Broader findings and caveats from the paper: The second-wave clones that peaked on day 37 were not confirmed to be SARS-CoV-2 specific. The study included only a couple of mild cases, and larger cohorts that include severe cases with pre-infection samples were judged to be necessary. The detection of some responding clones in pre-infection memory suggests that pre-existing cross-reactive memory T cells joined the SARS-CoV-2 response. Contracting CD4+ clones were located mainly in the CM and EM memory subsets, whereas CD8+ clones were found to be enriched in EMRA. From day 15 to 85, contracting clones showed balanced CD4/CD8 phenotypes, whereas a second wave of clones that expanded from day 15 to 37 leaned towards CD4+.

PBMCs were isolated by Ficoll-Paque density gradient centrifugation. The CDR3 runs 14 amino acids, cysteine and phenylalanine included. The entry retains the CDR3 DNA only, 42 bases that are in frame from base 1. According to the germline V gene, CDR1 reads MGHRA and CDR2 reads YSYEKL. Trimming costs V 0 bases and J 4 bases, and their ends lie 4 bases apart. This clonotype was sampled from a man between 18 and 29 years old who had mild COVID-19 (a few samples of this study predate the infection). The sample titles of this study are shuffled in the database, so cell type and time point are left out; the donor was told from shared clones. The chain was built from TRBV4-1 and TRBJ2-6, with the D gene too uncertain to name. Sample: PBMCs or a T cell subset sorted from them (not recorded which). CDR3 loop: CASSQDPGANVLTF. The bases read TGCGCCAGCAGCCAAGATCCCGGGGCCAACGTCCTGACTTTC.